The source of this TCR beta chain is a study of glioma-infiltrating T cells after dendritic cell vaccination. Study details: Between about 2002 and 2012, patients got autologous tumor lysate-pulsed dendritic cell vaccines.

Time point: after dendritic cell vaccination, including at tumor progression/relapse. Only patients with spare fresh-frozen tumor and over two years of follow-up were included. The germline V gene encodes CDR1 ENHRY and CDR2 SYGVKD. This CDR3 comprises 13 residues. Trimming stripped 3 bases from V and 8 bases from J, with 10 bases between. Assay: immunoSEQ multiplex PCR; the TCRdb copy retains only in-frame clones and omits some. The sample contains 90,000 to 110,000 clones, about 90% of which appear only once. Findings and caveats of the study: Longer survival after dendritic cell vaccination followed higher pretreatment TIL content.

This clone was detected a few times. Antigen: not known. V is TRBV10-3 and J is TRBJ1-4; the D is unclear. This TCR derives from a human donor with glioblastoma. Material: blood, obtained after dendritic cell vaccination. The CDR3 here is CAISDGVTEKLFF. For the CDR3, the DNA is TGTGCCATCAGTGACGGGGTGACAGAAAAACTGTTTTTT.